These 18 T cell receptor beta chains came from one sample sequenced in a study of T cell repertoires in cytomegalovirus infection. TCRdb re-called the reads with MiXCR, one entry per CDR3 protein. The data show approximately 300,000 distinct CDR3 sequences, 25% to 35% seen once. No antigen has been assigned to these receptors. Here the sequenced sample was cultured PBMCs, taken from culture after CMV antigen stimulation. All receptors come from a human donor in good health (CMV status not recorded). Some clones in this sample may be carry-over from other donors' samples.

The chain carries TRBV7-8 and TRBJ1-2, with a weak D call TRBD1 (6 bases). Deletions cut 3 bases from V and 6 bases from J, with 17 bases between. This CDR3 has 15 residues. Germline assignment: CDR1 SGHVS and CDR2 FQNEAQ. CDR3 loop: CASSFSGHPVDGYTF. Here the CDR3 DNA reads TGTGCCAGCAGCTTCTCGGGACACCCCGTTGATGGCTACACCTTC.

This chain uses TRBV28 with TRBJ1-1; D is ambiguous. From germline, CDR1 is MDHEN and CDR2 SYDVKM. This CDR3 comprises 14 residues. With 6 bases removed from V and 5 bases from J, the gap between germline ends came to 16 bases. In DNA, the CDR3 is TGTGCCAGCAGCCTACGACTCGAAGGAACTGAAGCTTTCTTT. Amino acids: CASSLRLEGTEAFF.

This clonotype showed up many times. The J gene is TRBJ1-2, the V gene TRBV7-2, with a possible D match to TRBD1 (5 bases). The CDR3 spans 15 residues. Germline CDR1 SGHTA, CDR2 FQGNSA. The ends were cut back, 5 bases at V and 3 bases at J, with 16 bases in the middle. Written as DNA, the CDR3 is TGTGCCAGCAGCGCTCGGGCAGGGAACGACTATGGCTACACCTTC. It specifies CASSARAGNDYGYTF.

This clonotype was seen a handful of times. The chain couples TRBV24-1 to TRBJ2-1; 7 bases are a match to TRBD2. CDR1 KGHDR and CDR2 SFDVKD come from the germline V gene. With 1 base clipped from V and 4 bases from J, the junction kept 12 bases outside the gene matches. This CDR3 is 18 amino acids long. The CDR3 here is CATSDFQHSSGNYNEQFF. The CDR3 DNA follows: TGTGCCACCAGTGATTTCCAACACTCTAGCGGCAATTACAATGAGCAGTTCTTC.

This clonotype was found once. This sequence joins TRBV7-9 and TRBJ1-6, with unresolved D. This CDR3 contains 13 residues. Trimming removed 1 base at V and 7 bases at J, with 5 bases between. Germline values: CDR1 SEHNR, CDR2 FQNEAQ (reference sequence). CDR3 region: CASSLVQNSPLHF. In nucleotides, the CDR3 is TGTGCCAGCAGCTTAGTGCAGAATTCACCCCTCCACTTT.

The chain recombines TRBV18 with TRBJ1-6, with 10 bases aligning to TRBD1. This CDR3 has 15 residues. Unmatched junction bases numbered 6, after V lost 6 bases and J lost 7 bases. Germline V gene sequence: CDR1 KGHSH, CDR2 LQKENI. CDR3 nucleotide sequence: TGTGCCAGCTCCCCCGTGGGACAGGGGAATTCACCCCTCCACTTT. As protein: CASSPVGQGNSPLHF.

A few counts support this clonotype. The rearrangement links TRBV28 to TRBJ2-5, with D tentatively TRBD1 (6 bases). CDR1 is MDHEN and CDR2 is SYDVKM in the germline V gene. This CDR3 contains 17 residues. Deletions cut 8 bases from V and 2 bases from J, with 24 bases between. For the CDR3, the DNA is TGTGCCAGCCCTCCCTCCAGGGGCAGTTATTCTCAAGAGACCCAGTACTTC. It yields the protein CASPPSRGSYSQETQYF. The full variable domain, with the rest looked up from reference TRBV28 and TRBJ2-5, is DVKVTQSSRYLVKRTGEKVFLECVQDMDHENMFWYRQDPGLGLRLIYFSYDVKMKEKGDIPEGYSVSREKKERFSLILESASTNQTSMYLCASPPSRGSYSQETQYFGPGTRLLVL.

The chain employs TRBV10-2 and TRBJ2-5; possibly TRBD2 for D (7 bases). With 3 bases removed from V and 2 bases from J, the gap between germline ends came to 25 bases. The CDR3 extends over 19 amino acids. In germline, CDR1 is WSHSY, CDR2 SAAADI. The CDR3 sequence is CASSELLSVGGGGQETQYF. For the CDR3, the DNA is TGCGCCAGCAGTGAACTACTTAGCGTGGGGGGGGGCGGGCAAGAGACCCAGTACTTC.

The V gene is TRBV19, the J gene TRBJ2-1; a weak D match, TRBD2 (6 bases). Germline loops: CDR1 LNHDA, CDR2 SQIVND (reference sequence). This CDR3 spans 15 amino acids. Trimming left V 5 bases short and J 8 bases short, with 19 bases between. CDR3 in DNA: TGTGCCAGTAGTCCCTCCAGCGGGCAGAACTATGAGCAGTTCTTC. It codes for CASSPSSGQNYEQFF.

This clonotype showed up just a few times. The chain carries TRBV16 and TRBJ2-7; 8 bases map to TRBD1. This CDR3 has 15 amino acids. Germline CDR1 and CDR2: KGHSY and FQNENV. V lost 1 base, J lost 2 bases, and 4 bases stayed unmatched. The CDR3 sequence is CASSQLMGQAYEQYF. CDR3 DNA: TGTGCCAGCAGCCAATTGATGGGACAGGCCTACGAGCAGTACTTC.

This sequence joins TRBV6-6 and TRBJ2-7, with 7 bases fitting TRBD2. The CDR3 totals 14 residues. Trimming at V came to 6 bases and at J to 6 bases, leaving 11 bases not matched to a gene. Germline V gives CDR1 MNHNY, CDR2 SVGAGI (reference sequence). This CDR3 is CASRGRADSREQYF. The CDR3 region has the DNA TGTGCCAGCAGAGGGAGGGCCGATTCGCGCGAGCAGTACTTC.

This clonotype appeared a few times. This chain connects TRBV11-2 to TRBJ1-1, with D unresolved. The CDR3 length is 12 residues. Trimming cost V 7 bases and J 5 bases, with 11 bases left between them. The germline V gene has CDR1 SGHAT and CDR2 FQNNGV. In DNA form, the CDR3 reads TGTGCCAGCAAAGAAGGATATACTGAAGCTTTCTTT. It codes for CASKEGYTEAFF.

The V and J genes are TRBV7-2 and TRBJ1-5; D possibly corresponds to TRBD1 (6 bases). V was cut by 4 bases and J by 7 bases, with 14 bases left in between. CDR3 length: 14 amino acids. From germline, CDR1 is SGHTA and CDR2 FQGNSA. The CDR3 is CASSSRGGEQPQHF. Written as DNA, the CDR3 is TGTGCCAGCAGCTCAAGGGGGGGGGAACAGCCCCAGCATTTT. Using reference TRBV7-2 and TRBJ1-5 for the parts outside the CDR3, the full variable domain is GAGVSQSPSNKVTEKGKDVELRCDPISGHTALYWYRQSLGQGLEFLIYFQGNSAPDKSGLPSDRFSAERTGGSVSTLTIQRTQQEDSAVYLCASSSRGGEQPQHFGDGTRLSIL.

The rearrangement joins TRBV7-3 to TRBJ2-6; D is unclear. CDR1 is SGHTA and CDR2 is FQGTGA in the germline V gene. Trimming removed 0 bases from V and 1 base from J, with 10 bases in between. The CDR3 has 17 amino acids. CDR3 DNA: TGTGCCAGCAGCTTAACATCGGCAGTGTCTGGGGCCAACGTCCTGACTTTC. This gives the protein CASSLTSAVSGANVLTF.

The table lists this clonotype with many counts. J is TRBJ2-7 and V is TRBV7-3; 7 positions agree with TRBD1. CDR3 length: 14 residues. The J segment lost 3 bases and the V segment lost 5 bases, leaving 7 bases of the junction unmatched. Germline-derived CDR1 and CDR2 are SGHTA and FQGTGA. CDR3 amino acids: CASSPDRDSYEQYF. CDR3 coding DNA: TGTGCCAGCAGCCCCGACAGGGACAGCTACGAGCAGTACTTC.

The chain combines TRBV7-9 with TRBJ2-7; D is unresolved. V lost 1 base, J lost 3 bases, and 13 bases lay in between. Germline V CDR1 and CDR2: SEHNR, FQNEAQ (reference sequence). The CDR3 is 15 amino acids. In DNA, the CDR3 is TGTGCCAGCAGCTTAGGCTCCAGCCAAGTCTACGAGCAGTACTTC. This gives the protein CASSLGSSQVYEQYF.

This clonotype was observed many times. The chain recombines TRBV10-3 with TRBJ2-5, with D perhaps TRBD2 (6 bases). Trimming left V 6 bases short and J 3 bases short, with 14 bases between. Germline assignment: CDR1 ENHRY and CDR2 SYGVKD. The CDR3 is 14 amino acids. The DNA of the CDR3 is TGTGCCATCAGGGTCAGGGAGGAGGAAGAGACCCAGTACTTC. Residues: CAIRVREEEETQYF.

The gene calls are TRBV6-1 and TRBJ2-2, with TRBD2 matching over 14 bases. The J segment lost 4 bases and the V segment lost 6 bases, leaving 7 bases of the junction unmatched. The CDR3 has 17 amino acids. The germline V gene encodes CDR1 MNHNS and CDR2 SASEGT. CDR3 loop: CASRGGLAGVGTGELFF. The CDR3 region has the DNA TGTGCCAGCAGAGGGGGACTAGCGGGAGTAGGCACCGGGGAGCTGTTTTTT.